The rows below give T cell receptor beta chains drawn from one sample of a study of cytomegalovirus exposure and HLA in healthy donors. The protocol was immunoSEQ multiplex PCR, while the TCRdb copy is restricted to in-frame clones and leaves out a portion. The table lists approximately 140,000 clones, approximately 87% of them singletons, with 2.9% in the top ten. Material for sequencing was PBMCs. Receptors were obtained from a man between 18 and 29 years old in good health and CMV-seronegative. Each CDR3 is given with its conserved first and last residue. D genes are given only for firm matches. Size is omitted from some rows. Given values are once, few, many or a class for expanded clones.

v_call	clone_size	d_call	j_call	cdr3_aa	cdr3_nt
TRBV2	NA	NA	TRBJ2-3	CASGPQGITDTQYF	TGTGCCAGCGGACCGCAGGGGATCACAGATACGCAGTATTTT
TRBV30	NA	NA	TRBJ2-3	CAWSVVSSGWGTDTQYF	TGTGCCTGGAGTGTAGTCAGTAGCGGATGGGGCACAGATACGCAGTATTTT
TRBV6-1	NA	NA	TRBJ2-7	CASSRDLSYEQYF	TGTGCCAGCAGCAGGGACTTATCCTACGAGCAGTACTTC
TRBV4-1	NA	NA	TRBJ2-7	CASSQLALDYEQYF	TGCGCCAGCAGCCAATTAGCATTAGACTACGAGCAGTACTTC
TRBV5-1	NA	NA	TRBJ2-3	CASRRPGDGNTQYF	TGCGCCAGCAGGAGACCGGGAGACGGGAATACGCAGTATTTT
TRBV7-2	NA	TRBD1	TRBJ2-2	CASSTVGQLNTGELFF	TGTGCCAGCAGCACCGTGGGACAGCTGAACACCGGGGAGCTGTTTTTT
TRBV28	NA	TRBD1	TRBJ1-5	CASTEDRVFQPQHF	TGTGCCAGCACCGAAGACAGGGTGTTTCAGCCCCAGCATTTT
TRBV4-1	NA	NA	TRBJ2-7	CASSQDRGYEQYF	TGCGCCAGCAGCCAAGATCGAGGCTACGAGCAGTACTTC
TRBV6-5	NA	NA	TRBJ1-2	CASSYGGAYYGYTF	TGTGCCAGCAGTTACGGGGGGGCCTACTATGGCTACACCTTC
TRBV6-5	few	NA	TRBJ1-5	CASSYSAQVTQPQHF	TGTGCCAGCAGTTACTCGGCGCAGGTAACTCAGCCCCAGCATTTT
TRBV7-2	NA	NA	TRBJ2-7	CASSIRGGIGYEQYF	TGTGCCAGCAGCATTAGAGGCGGGATAGGGTACGAGCAGTACTTC
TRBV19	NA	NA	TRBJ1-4	CASRRGISNEKLFF	TGCGCCAGTAGGAGGGGGATCTCTAATGAAAAACTGTTTTTT
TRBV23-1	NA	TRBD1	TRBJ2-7	CASSGTRDSSYEQYF	TGCGCCAGCAGTGGCACCCGGGACAGCTCCTACGAGCAGTACTTC
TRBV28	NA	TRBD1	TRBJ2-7	CASSSDRGYYEQYF	TGTGCCAGCAGTTCCGACAGGGGGTACTACGAGCAGTACTTC
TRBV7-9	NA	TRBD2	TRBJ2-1	CASSSRLASTYNEQFF	TGTGCCAGCAGCTCTCGACTAGCCTCCACCTACAATGAGCAGTTCTTC
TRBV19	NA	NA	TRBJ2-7	CASSIIGRAAEQYF	TGTGCCAGTAGTATTATTGGCAGGGCGGCCGAGCAGTACTTC
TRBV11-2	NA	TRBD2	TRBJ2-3	CASSSRGEGDTQYF	TGTGCCAGCAGTTCTCGGGGGGAAGGAGATACGCAGTATTTT
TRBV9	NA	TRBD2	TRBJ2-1	CASSGGLAPLGEQFF	TGTGCCAGCAGCGGGGGACTAGCGCCCCTCGGTGAGCAGTTCTTC
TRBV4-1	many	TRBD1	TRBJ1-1	CASSRQGEAFF	TGCGCCAGCAGCAGACAGGGTGAAGCTTTCTTT
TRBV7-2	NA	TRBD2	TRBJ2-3	CASSLQSGGTDTQYF	TGTGCCAGCAGCCTCCAAAGCGGGGGGACAGATACGCAGTATTTT
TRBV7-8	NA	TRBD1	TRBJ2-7	CASSLVRGTGTHEQYF	TGTGCCAGCAGCTTAGTAAGGGGGACAGGGACCCACGAGCAGTACTTC
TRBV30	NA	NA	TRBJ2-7	CAWSATSLVGEQYF	TGTGCCTGGAGTGCCACCTCCCTAGTGGGCGAGCAGTACTTC
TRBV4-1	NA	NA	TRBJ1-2	CASSPRTDANYGYTF	TGCGCCAGCAGTCCTCGGACAGACGCTAACTATGGCTACACCTTC
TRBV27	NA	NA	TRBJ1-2	CASSLSPGAASFYGYTF	TGTGCCAGCAGTTTATCACCAGGGGCCGCCTCTTTCTATGGCTACACCTTC
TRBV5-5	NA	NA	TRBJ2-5	CASSLRTIWYQETQYF	TGTGCCAGCAGCCTACGGACTATCTGGTACCAAGAGACCCAGTACTTC
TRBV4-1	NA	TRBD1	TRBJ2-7	CASSQDRTGSSYEQYF	TGCGCCAGCAGCCAAGATAGGACAGGAAGCTCCTACGAGCAGTACTTC
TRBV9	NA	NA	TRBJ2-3	CASSGFGGSTDTQYF	TGTGCCAGCAGCGGGTTCGGGGGAAGCACAGATACGCAGTATTTT
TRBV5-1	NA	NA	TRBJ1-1	CASSIAPSGVGTEAFF	TGCGCCAGCAGCATAGCCCCCTCGGGGGTGGGCACTGAAGCTTTCTTT
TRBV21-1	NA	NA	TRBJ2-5	CASSKGGGQQETQYF	TGTGCCAGCAGCAAAGGGGGGGGGCAGCAAGAGACCCAGTACTTC
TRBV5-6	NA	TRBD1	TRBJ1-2	CASSLVLGTGGYYGYTF	TGTGCCAGCAGCTTGGTCTTGGGGACAGGGGGCTACTATGGCTACACCTTC
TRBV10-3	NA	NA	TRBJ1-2	CAISEVQGLSYTF	TGTGCCATCAGTGAAGTACAGGGATTAAGCTACACCTTC
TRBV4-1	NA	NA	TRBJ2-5	CASSQGRGKQETQYF	TGCGCCAGCAGCCAAGGAAGGGGTAAGCAAGAGACCCAGTACTTC
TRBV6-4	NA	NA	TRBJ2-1	CASSDLRYNEQFF	TGTGCCAGCAGTGACTTACGGTACAATGAGCAGTTCTTC
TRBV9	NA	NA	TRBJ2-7	CASSVGGDEQYF	TGTGCCAGCAGCGTAGGCGGGGACGAGCAGTACTTC
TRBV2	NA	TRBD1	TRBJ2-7	CASSGSRGQGNEQYF	TGTGCCAGCAGTGGATCTCGGGGACAGGGCAACGAGCAGTACTTC
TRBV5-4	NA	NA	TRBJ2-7	CASSFGQSYEQYF	TGTGCCAGCAGCTTCGGACAGTCCTACGAGCAGTACTTC